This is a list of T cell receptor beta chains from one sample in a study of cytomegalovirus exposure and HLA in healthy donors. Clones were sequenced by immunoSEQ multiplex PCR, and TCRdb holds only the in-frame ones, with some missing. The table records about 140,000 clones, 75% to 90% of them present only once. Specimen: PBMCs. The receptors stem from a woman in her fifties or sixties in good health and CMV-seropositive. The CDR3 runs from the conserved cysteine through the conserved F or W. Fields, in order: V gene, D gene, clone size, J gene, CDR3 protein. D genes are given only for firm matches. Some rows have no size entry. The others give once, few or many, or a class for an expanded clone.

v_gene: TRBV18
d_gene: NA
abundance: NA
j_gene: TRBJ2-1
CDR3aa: CASSRQAAKGEQFF

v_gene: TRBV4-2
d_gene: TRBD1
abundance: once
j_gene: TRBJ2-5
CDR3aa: CASSQDRAQTQYF

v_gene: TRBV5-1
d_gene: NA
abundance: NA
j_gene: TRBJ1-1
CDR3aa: CASSQGSEAFF

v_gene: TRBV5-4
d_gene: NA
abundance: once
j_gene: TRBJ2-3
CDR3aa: CASSLDSALTDTQYF

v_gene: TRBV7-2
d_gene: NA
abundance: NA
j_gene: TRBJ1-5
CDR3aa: CASTPSGGVGQPQHF

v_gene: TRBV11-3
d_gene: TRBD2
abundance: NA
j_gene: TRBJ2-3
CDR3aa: CASSLGDYNTDTQYF

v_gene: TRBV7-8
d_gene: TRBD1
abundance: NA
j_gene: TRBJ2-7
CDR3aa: CASSLVQGASYEQYF

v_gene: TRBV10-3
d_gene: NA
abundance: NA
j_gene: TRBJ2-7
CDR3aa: CAISWAQEGQYF

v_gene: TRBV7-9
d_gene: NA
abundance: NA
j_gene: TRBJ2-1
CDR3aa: CASSSLTAVQSKFF

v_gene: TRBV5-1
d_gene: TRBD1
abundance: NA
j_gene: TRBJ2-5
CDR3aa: CASSIPTGGQETQYF

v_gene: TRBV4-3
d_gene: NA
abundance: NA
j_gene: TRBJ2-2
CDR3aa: CASSQDLGVAGELFF

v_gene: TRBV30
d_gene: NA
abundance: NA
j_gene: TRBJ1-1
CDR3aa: CAWSIQGFTEAFF

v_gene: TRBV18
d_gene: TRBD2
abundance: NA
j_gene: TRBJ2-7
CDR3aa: CASSPRGGLAGSSYEQYF

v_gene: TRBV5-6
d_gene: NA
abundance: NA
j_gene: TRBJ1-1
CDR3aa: CASIMGAYMNTEAFF

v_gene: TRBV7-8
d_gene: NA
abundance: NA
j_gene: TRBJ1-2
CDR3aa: CASSQLRSSAGGYTF

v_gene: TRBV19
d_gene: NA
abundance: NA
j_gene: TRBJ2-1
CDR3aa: CASSIDSGSYNEQFF

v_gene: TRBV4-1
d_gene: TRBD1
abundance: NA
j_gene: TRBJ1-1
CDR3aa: CASSLARTGGLLQAFF

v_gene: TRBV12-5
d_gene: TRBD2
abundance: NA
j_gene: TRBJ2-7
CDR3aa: CASARDYSYEQYF

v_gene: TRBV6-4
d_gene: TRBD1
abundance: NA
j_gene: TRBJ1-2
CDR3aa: CASSGGQGKSSYYGYTF

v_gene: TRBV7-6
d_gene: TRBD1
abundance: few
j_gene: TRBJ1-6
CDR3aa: CASSPGQVNSPLHF

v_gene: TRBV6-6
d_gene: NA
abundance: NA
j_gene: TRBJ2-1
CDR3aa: CASSSRQAGEQFF

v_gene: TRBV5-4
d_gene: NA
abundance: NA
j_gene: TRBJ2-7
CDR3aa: CASSLGLSGITGQYF

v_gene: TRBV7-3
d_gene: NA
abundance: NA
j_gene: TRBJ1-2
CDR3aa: CASSGSGNGYTF

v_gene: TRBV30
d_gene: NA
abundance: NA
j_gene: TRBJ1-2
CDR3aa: CAWNREIGGYTF

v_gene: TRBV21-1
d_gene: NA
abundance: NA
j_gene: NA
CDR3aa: CASTQQWRELFF

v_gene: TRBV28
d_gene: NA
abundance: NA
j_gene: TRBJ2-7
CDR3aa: CALGGRRSSYEQYF

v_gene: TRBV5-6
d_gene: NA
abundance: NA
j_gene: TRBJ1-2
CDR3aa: CASTSGGRNYGYTF

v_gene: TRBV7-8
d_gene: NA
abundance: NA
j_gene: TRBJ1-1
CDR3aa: CASSARWGGNTEAFF

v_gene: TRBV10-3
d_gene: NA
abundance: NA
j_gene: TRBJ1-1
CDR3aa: CAISESNSMNTEAFF

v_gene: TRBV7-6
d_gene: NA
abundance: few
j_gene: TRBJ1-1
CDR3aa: CASSLSHRNTEAFF

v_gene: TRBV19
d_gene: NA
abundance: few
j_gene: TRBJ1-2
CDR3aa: CASGLPPGKSYTF

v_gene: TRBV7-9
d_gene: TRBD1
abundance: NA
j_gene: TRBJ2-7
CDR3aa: CSSSRSGTGNHEQYF

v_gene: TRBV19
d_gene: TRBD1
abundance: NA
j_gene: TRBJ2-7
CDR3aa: CASSQTGGVLYEQYF

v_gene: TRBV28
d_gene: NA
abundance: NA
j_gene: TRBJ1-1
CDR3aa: CASSFGGAANTEAFF

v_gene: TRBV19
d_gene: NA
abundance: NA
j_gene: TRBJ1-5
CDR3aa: CASSWSGSGNQPQHF

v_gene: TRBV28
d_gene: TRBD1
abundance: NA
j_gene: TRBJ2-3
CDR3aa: CASSPGTVPDTQYF

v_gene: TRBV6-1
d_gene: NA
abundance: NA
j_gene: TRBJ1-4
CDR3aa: CASSEMRGTANEKLFF

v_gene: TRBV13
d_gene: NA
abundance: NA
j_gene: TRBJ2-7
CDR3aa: CASSGGSYEQYF

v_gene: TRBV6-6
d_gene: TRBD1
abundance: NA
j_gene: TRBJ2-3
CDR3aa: CASDRGTDTQYF

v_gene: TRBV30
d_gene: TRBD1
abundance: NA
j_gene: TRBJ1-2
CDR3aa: CAWSATGGTSYTF

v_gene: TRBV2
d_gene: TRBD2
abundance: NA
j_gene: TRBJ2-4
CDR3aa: CASSGVGRRERSKNIQYF

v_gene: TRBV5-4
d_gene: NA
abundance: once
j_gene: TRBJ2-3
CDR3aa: CASSSRGRGETDTQYF

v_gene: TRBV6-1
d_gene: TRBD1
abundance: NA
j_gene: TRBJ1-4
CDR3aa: CASSDNRGTNEKLFF

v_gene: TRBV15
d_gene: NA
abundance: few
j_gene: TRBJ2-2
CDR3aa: CATSRDYPLAGDTGELFF

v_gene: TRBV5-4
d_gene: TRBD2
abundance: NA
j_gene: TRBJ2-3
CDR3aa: CASSLEGRGGTDTQYF

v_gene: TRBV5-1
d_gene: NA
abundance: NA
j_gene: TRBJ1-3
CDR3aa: CASRPGGGENTIYF

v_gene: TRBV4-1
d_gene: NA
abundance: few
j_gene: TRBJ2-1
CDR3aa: CASSQDPQETYNEQFF

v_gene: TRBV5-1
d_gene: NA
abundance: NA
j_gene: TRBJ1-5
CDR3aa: CASSLAGERNQPQHF

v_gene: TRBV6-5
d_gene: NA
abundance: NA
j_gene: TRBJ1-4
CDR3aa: CASSYSGTSNEKLFF

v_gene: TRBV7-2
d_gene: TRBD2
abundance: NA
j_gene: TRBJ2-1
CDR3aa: CASSVGLAGANEQFF

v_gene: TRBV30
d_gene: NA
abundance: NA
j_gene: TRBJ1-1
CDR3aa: CAWSILTGTEAFF

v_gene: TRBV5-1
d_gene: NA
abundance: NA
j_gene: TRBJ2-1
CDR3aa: CASSLARGSSSYNEQFF

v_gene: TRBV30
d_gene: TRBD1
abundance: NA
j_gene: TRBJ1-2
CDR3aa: CAWSQDYGQGVDGYTF

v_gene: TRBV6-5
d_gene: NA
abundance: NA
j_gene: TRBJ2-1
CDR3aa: CASSSLQGSNEQFF

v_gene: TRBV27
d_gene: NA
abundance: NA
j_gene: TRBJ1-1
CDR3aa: CASSFTGMNTEAFF